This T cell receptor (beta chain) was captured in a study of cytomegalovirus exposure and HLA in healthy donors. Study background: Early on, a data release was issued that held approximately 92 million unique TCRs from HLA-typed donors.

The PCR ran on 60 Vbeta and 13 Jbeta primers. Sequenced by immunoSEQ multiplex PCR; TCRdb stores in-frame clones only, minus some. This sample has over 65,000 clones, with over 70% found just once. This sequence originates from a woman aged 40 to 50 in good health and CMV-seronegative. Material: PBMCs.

The CDR3 loop reads CASSAQGLLNTEAFF. The DNA of the CDR3 is TGTGCCAGTAGTGCACAGGGGTTGCTGAACACTGAAGCTTTCTTT. This sequence joins TRBV19 and TRBJ1-1, with 7 bases identical to TRBD1. The germline CDR1 and CDR2 sequences are LNHDA and SQIVND (reference sequence). The CDR3 extends over 15 amino acids. The junction had 6 bases not matched to a gene; V was cut back by 5 bases and J by 0 bases.